The T cell receptor (beta chain) under discussion was sequenced for a study of read filtering for tumor transcriptome and immune sequencing. As for the study in general: Transcriptome libraries were built from DNase-treated RNA. Notes on the study in general: Without single-read clonotypes, shared clonotype proportions correlated more between IR-seq and RNA-seq.

From roughly 390 ng of RNA, a library with molecular barcoded alpha/delta and beta/gamma adaptors was made. One entry per CDR3 protein, called by TCRdb with MiXCR from the reads. The table has some 120,000 distinct CDR3 sequences, over 10% seen once. CDR1 and CDR2 (germline): SNHLY, FYNNEI. CDR3 length equals 15 residues. V lost 6 bases to trimming and J lost 2 bases, with 13 bases between them. There are many counts of this clonotype. The antigen is undetermined. The sequencing input was a population of CD138-negative cells sorted from bone marrow. The receptor was derived from a donor aged 40 or over with multiple myeloma. The rearrangement uses TRBV2 and TRBJ2-2; maybe TRBD2 (6 bases). The CDR3 sequence is CASRGTGLNTGELFF. The CDR3 DNA follows: TGTGCCAGCAGGGGGACGGGACTTAACACCGGGGAGCTGTTTTTT.